This T cell receptor (beta chain) was observed in a study of cytomegalovirus exposure and HLA in healthy donors (TCRdb year 2017). Notes on the research overall: An earlier analysis of some 500 of the donors reported 250 to 300 Gb of sequence data and some 100 million unique TCR beta sequences from about 180 million T cells. An early release covering more than 500 HLA-typed donors comprised about 290 gigabases of sequencing data and around 86 million unique TCR sequences. Among the roughly 400 genotyped donors, roughly 80% belonged to the genetic ancestry cluster associated with self-reported Caucasian donors. The study aimed to test whether signatures of past pathogen exposure could be identified by cataloging public T cell receptors. The study profiled the T cell repertoires of about 720 subjects by immunosequencing and related them to cytomegalovirus serostatus. Besides the first cohort of 500 to 700 subjects, a separate validation cohort made up of over 95 different subjects was used. High-throughput TCR immunosequencing, statistical association of individual TCRs with disease status, and machine learning were combined to predict cytomegalovirus infection status. A later analysis re-analyzed previously published TCR beta repertoires from 500 to 700 donors and added high-resolution HLA genotyping to study TCR occurrence patterns. Rather than drawing on any new phenotypic data, the later analysis identified candidate immune exposures from TCR beta sequences and the way those sequences occurred across donors. To decide whether each TCR beta V gene segment behaved as functional or pseudogenic, an earlier analysis of fewer than 750 of the donors relied on high-throughput TCR beta sequencing. Donor age, sex, ethnicity and CMV serostatus were compiled alongside the repertoire data. A later genetic analysis used genome-wide SNP genotypes for about 65% of the 666 donors, treating that subset as a discovery cohort. All discovery cohort repertoires had been generated using a single sequencing platform. HLA typing covered class I and class II loci at four-digit resolution. The number of donors typed differed by locus, with about 629-630 for A, B, C, DRB1 and DQB1, roughly 520 for DQA1, approximately 580 for DPA1, and some 440 for DPB1. Because of strong linkage in the cohort, roughly five DR-DQ haplotypes were treated as single units for association and clustering. Across some 400 genotyped donors of the cohort, an average of roughly 250,000 unique TCR beta nucleotide sequences per donor were sequenced, and roughly 20% of those sequences were non-productive. The paper's findings and limits, for the study overall: Presence/absence analyses assumed roughly uniform sequencing depth across donors, an assumption that may not hold. In this cohort, only TCR beta chains were sequenced, and detectable features were limited by the absence of alpha or paired-chain data. A later analysis found that HLA-associated TCR beta chains were more clonally expanded and had lower generation probabilities than equally common non-associated chains. In a later analysis, 15,000 to 20,000 TCR beta sequences were associated with specific HLA alleles at a false discovery rate of 0.05. While some public TCRs were present in many individuals, most TCR sequences turned up only very rarely across donors. Some IMGT-functional V segments, including TRBV6-2 and TRBV6-3, could not be told apart with the 87-base-pair reads, so those segments were excluded. A later genetic analysis reported fewer N-insertions in productive TCRs among donors in an Asian-associated ancestry cluster than the roughly 690-donor mean. The authors suggested that the approach could potentially be generalized to other disease states and immunological phenotypes. For the cohort, immune exposure information was limited to CMV serostatus. A later analysis found that TCR association rates varied across HLA loci, with DRB1 alleles showing the most associated TCRs and HLA-C alleles the fewest. Cytomegalovirus status was reported to be diagnosed by the classifier with high specificity and sensitivity in both the original and validation cohorts. A further reported finding was that TCR beta sequences accurately predicted the HLA-A and HLA-B alleles for most subjects in the first cohort. Because counts were too low, about 18 rarely observed V segments, including chromosome 9 orphons, were left out of the earlier analysis of 587 of the donors. Correlated functional status among segregating V segments might reflect linkage disequilibrium, but an unknown experimental factor could not be ruled out. In the study, 150 to 200 TCR beta chains were listed as associated with cytomegalovirus. A cluster of highly shared sequence variants was judged likely to be a technical artifact of the sequencing pipeline. Several of the top co-occurrence clusters appeared to be linked to parvovirus B19, influenza, CMV and Epstein-Barr virus, according to a later analysis. In an earlier analysis of 450 to 750 of the donors, most TCR beta V segments appeared in productive rearrangements about 87% or about 30% of the time, broadly matching IMGT annotations. In vitro tests confirmed that a few of the cytomegalovirus-associated TCR beta chains recognize cytomegalovirus antigens. Because HLA typing was unavailable for some donors at each locus, only the typed subset was used in association tests. A later analysis found that most CMV-associated TCR beta chains appeared HLA-restricted, with HLA associations seemingly driven largely by CMV exposure. When HLA alleles, especially DR and DQ, strongly co-occurred, attributing TCR associations to individual alleles was difficult. V-gene and J-gene trimming of TCR beta chains was associated with a missense DCLRE1C variant in a later genetic analysis, and the association was replicated in an independent cohort.

The cohort comprised hundreds of healthy bone marrow donors. Cohort members were all nominally healthy when sampled, although unrecorded immune exposures were likely present. The donor tested CMV seronegative and was one of the 352 seronegative cohort members. Every donor gave a peripheral blood sample, and the peripheral blood mononuclear cells from that sample were used for TCR beta sequencing. Genomic DNA was extracted from the blood cell samples with the Qiagen DNeasy Blood Extraction Kit. With respect to this clone: The target of this receptor is not known. Base quality data are lacking; no much larger clone is found one base away.

Library method: the immunoSEQ multiplex PCR assay. For the multiplex PCR, a mixture combining 60 forward primers for TCR Vbeta segments and 13 reverse primers for TCR Jbeta segments was used. The CDR3 region of rearranged TCR beta genes was amplified from genomic DNA with a multiplex PCR assay. The Illumina HiSeq System was used to sequence the amplified TCR beta libraries as 87-base-pair reads. Per the original workflow: In a later analysis, around 80 million unique TCR beta chains were counted across the 500 to 700 repertoires, and approximately 11 million of these chains were shared by at least two donors. Raw reads were error-corrected and collapsed into unique sequences with a nearest-neighbor algorithm that merged closely related sequences to remove PCR and sequencing errors. Alignment of CDR3 sequences to IMGT reference sequences was used to assign V, D and J gene segments. For a sequence to be retained, a match of at least six nucleotides to both a V gene segment and a J gene segment was required. A rearrangement was called productive if the CDR3 had no stop codons and remained in frame with V and J, and every other rearrangement was called non-productive. CDR3 was defined according to IMGT convention as the region running from the second conserved V-encoded cysteine to the conserved J-encoded phenylalanine. Sequences without an unambiguous match to a single V gene segment were excluded from the earlier analysis of about 640 of the donors. In an earlier analysis of 587 of the donors, a V segment was called functional when productive rearrangements were above 56.7%, and segregating when the standard deviation between donors exceeded 5%. A statistical classification framework was developed to diagnose cytomegalovirus status using the catalog of TCR beta chain sequences. In a later analysis, TCR nucleotide sequences were compared against IMGT/GENE-DB human TR gene sequences so that V and J genes could be assigned. The TCRdist pipeline was used in a later analysis to assign CDR3 sequences and most-parsimonious VDJ recombination scenarios. In a later analysis, each TCR beta chain was defined by its CDR3 amino acid sequence together with its V-gene family, and reads lacking a unique V-gene family were excluded. A later analysis removed 500 to 650 highly shared, low-generation-probability nucleotide sequences to deal with suspected cross-contamination and a sequencing artifact. In a later analysis, a clonal expansion index for each public chain was calculated from normalized within-repertoire ranks of inferred template counts. In a later analysis, generation probabilities were computed using a VDJ recombination model fitted to out-of-frame rearrangements, and the results were checked against IGoR. In a later analysis, hypergeometric tests were used to score TCR-TCR, TCR-HLA and TCR-CMV co-occurrence, with a repertoire-size bias correction applied to TCR pairs. To estimate false discovery rates, a later analysis permuted the HLA or CMV assignments 20 times. In a later analysis, co-occurring TCRs were grouped using DBSCAN, with TCRdist sequence similarity added in when clustering inside HLA-allele-positive subsets. For co-occurrence clustering, repertoires with fewer than 30,000 or more than 120,000 public chains were excluded, along with 5 or 6 repertoires with anomalous nucleotide sharing. Here the immuneACCESS table is served through TCRdb, limited to in-frame sequences with V and J called. Missing clones are a known gap in these copies; in checked studies unresolved V genes cover under half, and the rest lacks a known reason. V and J calls plus clone size are reproduced from that table; the DNA served to infer D and trimming. For this sample the table gives roughly 120,000 clones, of which roughly 83% were detected only once. About 2% of the sample is taken by the ten largest.

The CDR3 contains 15 residues, cysteine and phenylalanine counted. The retained sequence is limited to the CDR3, 45 bases, with the frame set at the first base. V loses 2 bases of germline sequence and J loses 4 bases, and the interval between the two ends is 13 bases. CDR1 MNHNS and CDR2 SASEGT are derived from the germline V gene. The sequence came from a man between 18 and 35 years old in good health and CMV-seronegative. Sequenced input: PBMCs. The V and J genes are TRBV6-1 and TRBJ2-3, and TRBD2 may be the D gene, going by 5 matching bases. Here the CDR3 is given as CASSESGPRPDTQYF. The DNA reads TGTGCCAGCAGTGAAAGCGGCCCCCGGCCAGATACGCAGTATTTT.